A selection of T cell receptor beta chains follows, all from one sample in a study of shared clonotypes between healthy human individuals. Produced via immunoSEQ multiplex PCR; TCRdb's table is partial and in-frame only. The sample lists 950,000 to 1,300,000 clones, under 80% seen once, with about 1.5% in the top ten. The sample taken for sequencing was memory CD4+ T cells sorted from blood. Receptors were obtained from a man aged 18-30 years in good health. Each CDR3 is given with its conserved first and last residue. The D gene is left open where the match is weak. Clone size is stated in some rows and not others, as once, few, many or a class when expanded.

DNA: TGTGCCAGCAGCTCTGGGACAGTAGAAGGGCAGACCCAGTACTTC
CDR3: CASSSGTVEGQTQYF
V: TRBV11-2
D: TRBD1
J: TRBJ2-5
size: many

DNA: TGTGCCAGCACCGAAGGACAGGGGGCGGTTAACACTGAAGCTTTCTTT
CDR3: CASTEGQGAVNTEAFF
V: TRBV2
D: TRBD1
J: TRBJ1-1
size: few

DNA: TGTGCCAGCAGCTCTCGCTGGGACGGGAGTAACTATGGCTACACCTTC
CDR3: CASSSRWDGSNYGYTF
V: TRBV5-4
D: -
J: TRBJ1-2
size: -

DNA: TGTGCCATCAGCCGGGAGGCAGGTCAAGAGACCCAGTACTTC
CDR3: CAISREAGQETQYF
V: TRBV10-3
D: TRBD2
J: TRBJ2-5
size: -

DNA: TGCAGCGCTTCTGACAGAGACAATGAGCAGTTCTTC
CDR3: CSASDRDNEQFF
V: TRBV29-1
D: -
J: TRBJ2-1
size: -

DNA: TGTGCCAGCAGCTCGAGCGGGGGACCTTCCGAGCAGTACTTC
CDR3: CASSSSGGPSEQYF
V: TRBV5-6
D: TRBD2
J: TRBJ2-7
size: -

DNA: TGTGCCAGCTCACCTGCCCAGAACACTGAAGCTTTCTTT
CDR3: CASSPAQNTEAFF
V: TRBV18
D: -
J: TRBJ1-1
size: -

DNA: TGTGCCAGCAGGGGGAGAAGGTCCACAGATACGCAGTATTTT
CDR3: CASRGRRSTDTQYF
V: TRBV2
D: -
J: TRBJ2-3
size: few

DNA: TGTGCCAGCAGCCTCGGGACTAGCGGGAGGACTGAGACCCAGTACTTC
CDR3: CASSLGTSGRTETQYF
V: TRBV7-8
D: TRBD2
J: TRBJ2-5
size: once

DNA: TGTGCCAGCAGCTTATGGGGGGTTAACTATGGCTACACCTTC
CDR3: CASSLWGVNYGYTF
V: TRBV11-2
D: -
J: TRBJ1-2
size: -

DNA: TGTGCCAGCAGCCCCCAGAGGACAGGAACTACCGAGACCCAGTACTTC
CDR3: CASSPQRTGTTETQYF
V: TRBV7-9
D: TRBD1
J: TRBJ2-5
size: -

DNA: TGTGCCAGCAGCTTCCGGGGAGCCAAAAACATTCAGTACTTC
CDR3: CASSFRGAKNIQYF
V: TRBV11-2
D: -
J: TRBJ2-4
size: -

DNA: TGTGCCAGCAGCTTAGGCCGGACAGCGACCCAAGAGACCCAGTACTTC
CDR3: CASSLGRTATQETQYF
V: TRBV11-3
D: -
J: TRBJ2-5
size: -

DNA: TGTGCCAGCAGCCAAGATAAGGGGGAGGGGCGCGAGCAGTACTTC
CDR3: CASSQDKGEGREQYF
V: TRBV4-2
D: -
J: TRBJ2-7
size: -